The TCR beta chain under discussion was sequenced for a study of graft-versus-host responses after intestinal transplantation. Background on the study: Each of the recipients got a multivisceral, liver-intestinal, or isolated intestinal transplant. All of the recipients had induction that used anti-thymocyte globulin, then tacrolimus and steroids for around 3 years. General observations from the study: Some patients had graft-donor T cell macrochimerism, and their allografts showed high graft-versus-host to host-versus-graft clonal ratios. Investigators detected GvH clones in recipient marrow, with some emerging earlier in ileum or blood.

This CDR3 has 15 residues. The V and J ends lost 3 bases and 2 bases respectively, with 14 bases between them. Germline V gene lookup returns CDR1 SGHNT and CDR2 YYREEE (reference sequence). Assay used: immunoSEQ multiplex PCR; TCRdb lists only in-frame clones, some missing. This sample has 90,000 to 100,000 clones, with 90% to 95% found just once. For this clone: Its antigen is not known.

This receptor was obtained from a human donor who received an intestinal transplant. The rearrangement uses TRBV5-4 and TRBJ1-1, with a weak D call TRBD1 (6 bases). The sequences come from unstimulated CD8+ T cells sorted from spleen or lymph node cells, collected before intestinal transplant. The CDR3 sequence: CASSSWTEGNTEAFF. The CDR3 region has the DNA TGTGCCAGCAGCTCCTGGACAGAAGGTAACACTGAAGCTTTCTTT.